The T cell receptor (beta chain) under discussion was sequenced for a study of control samples from healthy donors and cancer patients (dated by TCRdb to 2018 to 2021). Libraries were built with the immunoSEQ multiplex PCR assay. The immuneACCESS repertoire file appears here via TCRdb, limited to in-frame rearrangements. These files lack a portion of the clones; in checked studies, under half of the deficit traces to unresolved V genes, and the cause of the others is not known. The sample table lists roughly 190,000 clones, 91% of them with a count of one. Approximately 1.5% of the sample is held by the ten biggest clonotypes. Regarding this clone: The antigen it binds to is not known. Base-call qualities are not available, and no considerably larger clone is one nucleotide away.

Trimming leaves V shorter by 1 base and J shorter by 7 bases, with the junction holding 3 bases beyond the gene matches. The cysteine opens and the phenylalanine closes a CDR3 of 13 amino acids. Only the CDR3 part of the read is kept: 39 bases, read in frame from the first base. The germline V gene encodes CDR1 SEHNR and CDR2 FQNEAQ (reference sequence). The TCR was taken from a woman aged 25-40 years in good health. Source material: blood. The chain couples TRBV7-9 to TRBJ1-2; TRBD1 matches 7 bases in the middle. The CDR3 is CASSLDRGSGYTF. At the DNA level, the sequence is TGTGCCAGCAGCTTAGACAGGGGCTCTGGCTACACCTTC.